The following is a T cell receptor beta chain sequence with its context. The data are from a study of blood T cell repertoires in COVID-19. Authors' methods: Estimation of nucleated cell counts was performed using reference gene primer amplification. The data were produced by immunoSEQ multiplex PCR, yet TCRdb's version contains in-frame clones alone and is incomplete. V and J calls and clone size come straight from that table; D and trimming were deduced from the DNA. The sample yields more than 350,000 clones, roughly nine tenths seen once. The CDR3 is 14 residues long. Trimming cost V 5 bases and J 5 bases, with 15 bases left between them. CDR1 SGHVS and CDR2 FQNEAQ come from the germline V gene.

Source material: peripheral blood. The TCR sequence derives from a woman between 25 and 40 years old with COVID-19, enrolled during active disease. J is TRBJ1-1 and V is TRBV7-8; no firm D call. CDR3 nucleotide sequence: TGTGCCAGCAGCCCCCGGACTTTGGGGACTGAAGCTTTCTTT. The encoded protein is CASSPRTLGTEAFF. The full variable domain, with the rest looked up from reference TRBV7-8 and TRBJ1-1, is GAGVSQSPRYKVAKRGQDVALRCDPISGHVSLFWYQQALGQGPEFLTYFQNEAQLDKSGLPSDRFFAERPEGSVSTLKIQRTQQEDSAVYLCASSPRTLGTEAFFGQGTRLTVV.